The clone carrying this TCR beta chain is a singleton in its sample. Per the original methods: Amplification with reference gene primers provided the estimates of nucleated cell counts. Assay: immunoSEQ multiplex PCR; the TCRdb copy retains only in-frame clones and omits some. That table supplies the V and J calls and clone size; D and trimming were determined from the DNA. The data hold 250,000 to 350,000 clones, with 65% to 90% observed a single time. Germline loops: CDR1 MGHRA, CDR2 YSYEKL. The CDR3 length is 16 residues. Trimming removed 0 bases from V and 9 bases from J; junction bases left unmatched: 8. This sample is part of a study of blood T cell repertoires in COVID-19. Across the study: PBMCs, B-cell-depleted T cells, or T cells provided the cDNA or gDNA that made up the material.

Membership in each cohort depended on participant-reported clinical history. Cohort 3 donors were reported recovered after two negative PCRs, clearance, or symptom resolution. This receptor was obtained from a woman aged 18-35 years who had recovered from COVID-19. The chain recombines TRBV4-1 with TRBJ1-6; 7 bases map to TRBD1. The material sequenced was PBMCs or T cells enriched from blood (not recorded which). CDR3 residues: CASSQDGTVGVSPLHF. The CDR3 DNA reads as TGCGCCAGCAGCCAAGATGGGACAGTAGGGGTTTCACCCCTCCACTTT.